The 10 T cell receptor beta chains presented below share a single source sample, sequenced in a study of tumor and adjacent non-tumor tissue in lung cancer. TCRbeta libraries were built with three rounds of nested PCR, modified from ARM-PCR. One entry per CDR3 protein results from TCRdb running MiXCR on the multiplex PCR reads. The sample gives about 110,000 distinct CDR3 sequences, about 61% of which show up once; 19% is in the top ten. The template was RNA from unsorted bulk tissue. More than 3 cm separated this lung sample from the edge of the tumor. Sample: distant non-tumor lung tissue. These receptor sequences come from a man aged 55 to 70 with non-small cell lung cancer.

For this clonotype: A junction end diverges from the germline sequence, so it may reflect a read error. The CDR3 coding sequence is TGTGCCAGCTCGTCCAGGGCTAGCACAGATGCGCAGTATTTT. Translation: CASSSRASTDAQYF. The chain combines TRBV6-6 with TRBJ2-3; possibly TRBD1 or TRBD2 for D (5 bases each). CDR1 is MNHNY, CDR2 SVGAGI, per germline (reference sequence). The CDR3 is made up of 14 amino acids.

About this clonotype: A much larger clone lies a single base off, so this may be a read error. The chain recombines TRBV6-2 or TRBV6-3 with TRBJ2-5; TRBD1 might be the D (5 bases). Looked up from germline, CDR1 is MNHEY and CDR2 is SVGEGT. The CDR3 is 12 residues long. For the CDR3, the DNA is TGTGCCGGCAGTGATAGGGGAGAGACCCAGTACTTC. The encoded protein is CAGSDRGETQYF.

Remarks on this clonotype: A junction boundary mismatches the germline segment, possibly from a read error. V is TRBV28 and J is TRBJ2-1; 7 positions match TRBD1. The CDR3 length is 16 residues. Germline values: CDR1 MDHEN, CDR2 SYDVKM. The CDR3 sequence is CASSLGAGTVSNGQFF. The CDR3 region has the DNA TGTGCCAGCAGTCTCGGAGCTGGGACAGTCTCTAATGGGCAGTTCTTC.

Notes on this clonotype: This sequence may be a read error, since a much larger clone differs from it by one base. V gene TRBV5-6 combines with J gene TRBJ2-1; 7 nucleotides agree with TRBD1. Germline assignment: CDR1 SGHDT and CDR2 YYEEEE. CDR3 size: 16 residues. V lost 2 bases and J lost 7; bases outside the gene matches: 12. CDR3: CASSFPGTVVTNEQFF. CDR3 DNA: TGTGCCAGCAGCTTCCCCGGGACAGTGGTGACAAATGAGCAGTTCTTC.

A word on this clonotype: This clone may be a read error of a much larger clone one base away. This chain joins TRBV20-1 and TRBJ2-5; possibly TRBD2 for D (6 bases). CDR3 length equals 13 residues. Per germline, CDR1 DFQATT and CDR2 SNEGSKA (reference sequence). The CDR3 is CTARAAGLETQYF. The CDR3 DNA reads as TGCACTGCTAGAGCCGCGGGGTTAGAGACCCAGTACTTC.

Notes on this clonotype: The CDR3 does not end in the conserved phenylalanine or tryptophan, so this is likely a read error. The rearrangement uses TRBV5-4 and TRBJ2-5, with D perhaps given as TRBD1 or TRBD2 (5 bases each). The germline V gene encodes CDR1 SGHNT and CDR2 YYREEE (reference sequence). The CDR3 loop spans 16 amino acids. The germline V and J ends were trimmed by 3 bases and 2 bases, with 17 bases remaining between them. CDR3 loop: CASSSARGWGQETQYI. CDR3 nucleotide sequence: TGTGCCAGCAGCTCGGCCCGGGGATGGGGGCAAGAGACCCAGTACATC.

Concerning this clonotype itself: A read error is possible here, since a much larger clone lies one base away. The J gene is TRBJ2-5, the V gene TRBV4-2, with D perhaps being TRBD1 or TRBD2 (5 bases each). This CDR3 contains 16 residues. Germline loops: CDR1 LGHNA, CDR2 YNFKEQ. Written as DNA, the CDR3 is TGTGCCAGGAGCCAAGATAGTGGGACGTACCAAGAGACCCAGTACTTC. Translated, it gives CARSQDSGTYQETQYF.

In the case of this clonotype: Given a much more abundant clone one base away, this may be a read error. The CDR3 ends on some other residue instead of the conserved phenylalanine or tryptophan, so this is likely a read error. The chain couples TRBV5-1 to TRBJ2-5, with 10 bases that match TRBD2. Germline CDR1 is SGHRS and CDR2 is YFSETQ. With 4 bases clipped from V and 1 base from J, the junction kept 4 bases outside the gene matches. This CDR3 has 15 amino acids. The CDR3 loop reads CASSPGLAVQETQYL. CDR3 coding DNA: TGCGCCAGCAGCCCCGGACTAGCGGTCCAAGAGACCCAGTACCTC.

Only a few counts were recorded for this clonotype. A read error may account for a junction end that differs from germline. The chain has TRBV7-9 and TRBJ1-3, with no clear D. This CDR3 is built from 13 residues. Germline values: CDR1 SEHNR, CDR2 FQNEAQ (reference sequence). CDR3 residues: CASSLDSGNAIYF. CDR3 nucleotides: TGTGCCAGCAGCTTAGATTCTGGAAACGCCATATATTTT. The full variable domain, with the rest looked up from reference TRBV7-9 and TRBJ1-3, is DTGVSQNPRHKITKRGQNVTFRCDPISEHNRLYWYRQTLGQGPEFLTYFQNEAQLEKSRLLSDRFSAERPKGSFSTLEIQRTEQGDSAMYLCASSLDSGNAIYFGEGSWLTVV.

This chain links TRBV9 with TRBJ2-7, with D possibly being TRBD1 (6 bases). This CDR3 contains 15 residues. Germline lookup yields CDR1 SGDLS and CDR2 YYNGEE. V was clipped by 3 bases and J by 3 bases, with 16 bases between them. The chain's CDR3 is CASSARTEDNYEQYF. The CDR3 region has the DNA TGTGCCAGCAGCGCCAGGACAGAAGATAACTACGAGCAGTACTTC.